This is a list of T cell receptor beta chains from one sample in a study of cytomegalovirus exposure and HLA in healthy donors. The table came from immunoSEQ multiplex PCR; TCRdb's copy has only in-frame clones and leaves some out. The sample shows 150,000 to 200,000 clones, 81% of them seen only once. Sequencing was carried out using PBMCs. The receptors here all came from a man between 18 and 29 years old in good health and CMV-seronegative. Both conserved end residues are part of each CDR3. A D gene is named only where the DNA matches it firmly. Some rows mark clone size as missing; the rest say once, few, many or name a class of expanded clone.

v_gene: TRBV7-9; abundance: -; j_gene: TRBJ1-2; d_gene: -; CDR3nt: TGTTCCAGCAGCCCCCGATGGCATCGTTTTAACTATGGCTACACCTTC; CDR3aa: CSSSPRWHRFNYGYTF
v_gene: TRBV18; abundance: -; j_gene: TRBJ2-7; d_gene: TRBD2; CDR3nt: TGTGCCAGCTCAGAAGGGACTAGCGGAATGTCCTACGAGCAGTACTTC; CDR3aa: CASSEGTSGMSYEQYF
v_gene: TRBV11-3; abundance: -; j_gene: TRBJ2-1; d_gene: -; CDR3nt: TGTGCCAGCAGCAGGGGATGGAGCTCCTACAATGAGCAGTTCTTC; CDR3aa: CASSRGWSSYNEQFF
v_gene: TRBV4-1; abundance: -; j_gene: TRBJ1-5; d_gene: TRBD1; CDR3nt: TGCGCCAGCAGCCTAGAGAGGGGACAGGGCAATCAGCCCCAGCATTTT; CDR3aa: CASSLERGQGNQPQHF
v_gene: TRBV5-6; abundance: -; j_gene: TRBJ1-5; d_gene: -; CDR3nt: TGTGCCAGCAGCTTCTGGGAGGCGGGTCAGCCCCAGCATTTT; CDR3aa: CASSFWEAGQPQHF
v_gene: TRBV5-8; abundance: few; j_gene: TRBJ2-5; d_gene: -; CDR3nt: TGTGCCAGCAGCTTAAAGGGTGCGGGGACCCAGTACTTC; CDR3aa: CASSLKGAGTQYF
v_gene: TRBV30; abundance: -; j_gene: TRBJ2-2; d_gene: -; CDR3nt: TGTGCCTGGAGTTCGGTGTTTGCTCGGGACACCGGGGAGCTGTTTTTT; CDR3aa: CAWSSVFARDTGELFF
v_gene: TRBV19; abundance: few; j_gene: TRBJ1-2; d_gene: -; CDR3nt: TGTGCCAGTAGTATTCCCGGGACTGCGAGCGGCTACACCTTC; CDR3aa: CASSIPGTASGYTF
v_gene: TRBV28; abundance: -; j_gene: TRBJ1-4; d_gene: TRBD1; CDR3nt: TGTGCCAGCAGTTCAGCCAACAGGGGAGGACTGTTTTTT; CDR3aa: CASSSANRGGLFF
v_gene: TRBV28; abundance: -; j_gene: TRBJ2-7; d_gene: -; CDR3nt: TGTGCCAGCAGTTCCGGGTCCCCCTACGAGCAGTACTTC; CDR3aa: CASSSGSPYEQYF
v_gene: TRBV27; abundance: -; j_gene: TRBJ1-5; d_gene: -; CDR3nt: TGTGCCAGCAGTTTAATTGGAGGGTTGGGACAGCCCCAGCATTTT; CDR3aa: CASSLIGGLGQPQHF